The 2 T cell receptor beta chains listed next were all sequenced from one sample in a study of cytomegalovirus exposure and HLA in healthy donors. The protocol was immunoSEQ multiplex PCR, while the TCRdb copy is restricted to in-frame clones and leaves out a portion. The table lists 250,000 to 400,000 clones, approximately 88% of them singletons, with around 0.88% in the top ten. The source material was PBMCs. The receptors derive from a man aged 25 to 45 in good health and CMV-seronegative.

J is TRBJ1-5 and V is TRBV11-2, with D maybe TRBD1 (5 bases). The CDR3 has 14 amino acids. V was pared by 3 bases and J by 3 bases, with 9 bases between. The germline V gene has CDR1 SGHAT and CDR2 FQNNGV. The CDR3 nucleotides read TGTGCCAGCAGCTTCTCGGGGGACAATCAGCCCCAGCATTTT. This encodes CASSFSGDNQPQHF.

The chain carries TRBV7-2 and TRBJ2-5; perhaps TRBD2 as D (5 bases). The CDR3 loop spans 14 amino acids. Trimming stripped 5 bases from V and 5 bases from J, with 15 bases between. The germline gives CDR1 SGHTA, CDR2 FQGNSA. Written as DNA, the CDR3 is TGTGCCAGCAGCCGCGGACTCGGCGGGGAGACCCAGTACTTC. Amino acids: CASSRGLGGETQYF.